Below, 32 T cell receptor beta chains from the same sample are listed, as sequenced in a study of shared clonotypes between healthy human individuals. Produced via immunoSEQ multiplex PCR; TCRdb's table is partial and in-frame only. Altogether some 2,000,000 clones are present, about 95% being singletons, with the ten largest covering more than 0.95%. It was CD45RO-negative cells, positively selected for CCR7, that made up naive CD8 cells, with terminally differentiated effector memory CD45RA+ cells excluded. The sequenced sample was naive CD8+ T cells sorted from blood. The receptors derive from a man aged 18 to 35 in good health.

Worth noting for this clone: The same CDR3 arises from other DNA sequences in this sample as well. The chain carries TRBV2 and TRBJ2-1; D is uncertain. There are 11 residues in the CDR3. V gave up 7 bases and J gave up 10 bases, with 11 bases separating them. Germline V gene data show CDR1 as SNHLY and CDR2 as FYNNEI. CDR3 in amino acids: CASTSVGEQFF. The CDR3 nucleotides read TGTGCCAGCACTTCGGTTGGAGAGCAGTTCTTC.

The chain employs TRBV7-9 and TRBJ2-5; D is possibly TRBD2 (6 bases). Germline CDR1 and CDR2: SEHNR and FQNEAQ (reference sequence). This CDR3 comprises 15 residues. V lost 5 bases and J 4 bases, leaving 17 bases between the germline ends. CDR3 nucleotides: TGTGCCAGCAGCCCACCCTTAGGAGGGGCAGAGACCCAGTACTTC. Translating it yields CASSPPLGGAETQYF.

Turning to this clone: The identical CDR3 is also encoded by other nucleotide sequences in the sample. V is TRBV30 and J is TRBJ2-7; D is perhaps TRBD1 or TRBD2 (5 bases each). The CDR3 is made up of 12 amino acids. The germline V gene encodes CDR1 GTSNPN and CDR2 SVGIG (reference sequence). V lost 0 bases to trimming and J lost 5 bases, with 8 bases between them. Written as DNA, the CDR3 is TGTGCCTGGAGTGTACTGGGGGACGAGCAGTACTTC. Residues: CAWSVLGDEQYF.

Notes on this clone: The sample holds other DNA sequences that translate to the same CDR3. The V and J genes are TRBV19 and TRBJ2-1; weak D call: TRBD2 (5 bases). Trimming took 3 bases from V and 4 from J, leaving 10 bases between them. This CDR3 has 14 amino acids. The germline gives CDR1 LNHDA, CDR2 SQIVND (reference sequence). The chain's CDR3 is CASSIGEGYNEQFF. For the CDR3, the DNA is TGTGCCAGTAGTATCGGGGAAGGATACAATGAGCAGTTCTTC.

This rearrangement joins TRBV27 to TRBJ1-2; TRBD1 matches at 8 bases. V shed 0 bases, J shed 8 bases, and the junction held 8 bases outside the gene matches. Germline CDR1 reads MNHEY; CDR2 reads SMNVEV (reference sequence). The CDR3 consists of 15 residues. The DNA of the CDR3 is TGTGCCAGCAGTTTATCCGGGACAGGTCCTTTGGGCTACACCTTC. This gives the protein CASSLSGTGPLGYTF.

The rearrangement links TRBV2 to TRBJ2-2; maybe TRBD1 (6 bases). The CDR3 covers 14 residues. The germline V and J ends were trimmed by 9 bases and 1 base, with 12 bases remaining between them. From germline, CDR1 is SNHLY and CDR2 FYNNEI. The CDR3 reads CARGEQGNTGELFF. CDR3 DNA sequence: TGTGCCAGGGGCGAACAGGGGAACACCGGGGAGCTGTTTTTT.

This chain links TRBV7-9 with TRBJ1-1; D is undetermined. CDR3 length: 8 residues. CDR1 and CDR2 (germline): SEHNR, FQNEAQ (reference sequence). The DNA for the CDR3 is TGTGTGACCACTGAAGCTTTCTTT. Encoded protein: CVTTEAFF.

Comment on this clone: Other DNA sequences in the same sample also yield this CDR3. The J gene is TRBJ2-5, the V gene TRBV9, with 7 positions matching TRBD1. The CDR3 has 13 amino acids. After removal of 2 bases from V and 3 bases from J, the junction contained 1 base not matched to a gene. Looked up from germline, CDR1 is SGDLS and CDR2 is YYNGEE. In DNA, the CDR3 is TGTGCCAGCAGCGTGGGGACAGAAGAGACCCAGTACTTC. Translation: CASSVGTEETQYF.

The chain employs TRBV10-2 and TRBJ1-1, with no clear D. Trimming removed 3 bases from V and 4 bases from J, with 3 bases in between. This CDR3 has 11 residues. CDR1 WSHSY and CDR2 SAAADI come from the germline V gene. The CDR3 spells CASSEVTEAFF. Written as DNA, the CDR3 is TGCGCCAGCAGTGAAGTCACTGAAGCTTTCTTT.

Comments on this clone: Distinct nucleotide sequences in the sample also encode this CDR3. The CDR3 DNA sequence: TGTGCCAGCAGCTTAGAGGGAGGGTCCTACGAGCAGTACTTC. Its translation is CASSLEGGSYEQYF. The chain combines TRBV13 with TRBJ2-7, with TRBD2 matching over 7 bases. The junction had 1 base not matched to a gene; V was cut back by 1 base and J by 1 base. CDR3 length equals 14 residues. Germline lookup yields CDR1 PRHDT and CDR2 FYEKMQ (reference sequence).

This clone appeared a single time. The chain combines TRBV12-5 with TRBJ2-5, with 8 bases matching TRBD1. In germline, CDR1 is LGHNT, CDR2 FRNRAP. The CDR3 sequence is 16 residues long. With V trimmed by 4 bases and J by 5 bases, 12 bases remained unmatched. The CDR3 DNA reads TGTGCTAGTGGTTCGCTGGGACAGGCGATTGTCGAGACCCAGTACTTC. Translated: CASGSLGQAIVETQYF.

The rearrangement joins TRBV5-4 to TRBJ1-3, with TRBD1 matching 11 bases. CDR1 is SGHNT, CDR2 YYREEE, per germline (reference sequence). This CDR3 is 17 amino acids long. After removal of 4 bases from V and 0 bases from J, the junction contained 6 bases not matched to a gene. The CDR3 region is CASSPGTGGHSGNTIYF. CDR3 DNA: TGTGCCAGCAGCCCCGGGACAGGGGGTCACTCTGGAAACACCATATATTTT. The whole variable domain, remainder taken from reference TRBV5-4 and TRBJ1-3, is ETGVTQSPTHLIKTRGQQVTLRCSSQSGHNTVSWYQQALGQGPQFIFQYYREEENGRGNFPPRFSGLQFPNYSSELNVNALELDDSALYLCASSPGTGGHSGNTIYFGEGSWLTVV.

The chain recombines TRBV28 with TRBJ1-5; D uncertain. The V and J ends lost 1 base and 6 bases respectively, with 10 bases between them. The germline V gene has CDR1 MDHEN and CDR2 SYDVKM. The CDR3 contains 14 residues. The DNA for the CDR3 is TGTGCCAGCAGTTTATCGGCGGGGAGTCAGCCCCAGCATTTT. Amino acid sequence: CASSLSAGSQPQHF.

The CDR3 protein is CASSVGGRGTGELFF. DNA for the CDR3: TGTGCCAGCAGCGTAGGCGGGAGGGGCACCGGGGAGCTGTTTTTT. The V gene is TRBV9, the J gene TRBJ2-2; 9 positions agree with TRBD2. CDR1 and CDR2 (germline): SGDLS, YYNGEE. The ends lost 0 bases at V and 4 bases at J; junction bases unmatched: 1. This CDR3 comprises 15 residues.

This chain connects TRBV7-9 to TRBJ2-1; D is possibly TRBD1 (5 bases). The CDR3 runs 12 residues. CDR1 and CDR2 (germline): SEHNR, FQNEAQ (reference sequence). Trimming removed 3 bases from V and 9 bases from J, with 9 bases in between. The CDR3 region is CASSFGATEQFF. For the CDR3, the DNA is TGTGCCAGCAGCTTTGGGGCCACTGAGCAGTTCTTC.

The chain has TRBV7-9 and TRBJ2-5; 7 bases match TRBD2. The CDR3 covers 16 residues. Per germline, CDR1 SEHNR and CDR2 FQNEAQ (reference sequence). The ends lost 1 base at V and 2 bases at J; junction bases unmatched: 7. The CDR3 loop reads CASSLGGWREQETQYF. The CDR3, as DNA: TGTGCCAGCAGCTTAGGCGGTTGGCGGGAGCAAGAGACCCAGTACTTC.

The V and J genes are TRBV4-1 and TRBJ2-1; a possible D gene is TRBD1 (5 bases). V lost 6 bases and J lost 8, with 14 bases in between. The CDR3 has 13 residues. Germline lookup yields CDR1 MGHRA and CDR2 YSYEKL. As DNA, the CDR3 is TGCGCCAGCAGGGGGCCCAGCCCCTATGAGCAGTTCTTC. Protein sequence: CASRGPSPYEQFF.

This clone appeared a single time. This chain links TRBV6-5 with TRBJ1-4, with no clear D. CDR3 size: 12 residues. Trimming removed 8 bases from V and 4 bases from J, with 8 bases in between. CDR1 is MNHEY and CDR2 is SVGAGI in the germline V gene. The CDR3 sequence: CASHGDNEKLFF. In DNA form, the CDR3 reads TGTGCCAGCCACGGTGATAATGAAAAACTGTTTTTT.

The genes are TRBV30 and TRBJ1-5, with 7 bases matching TRBD1. The CDR3 length is 15 residues. Germline CDR1 and CDR2: GTSNPN and SVGIG (reference sequence). J gave up 0 bases and V 1 base, and 3 bases lay outside the gene matches. CDR3 DNA: TGTGCCTGGAGTGGGACAGGTTATAGCAATCAGCCCCAGCATTTT. It specifies CAWSGTGYSNQPQHF.

The chain employs TRBV4-1 and TRBJ2-1; possibly TRBD2 for D (6 bases). The germline CDR1 and CDR2 sequences are MGHRA and YSYEKL. This CDR3 has 14 amino acids. The V gene lost 5 bases and the J gene lost 8 bases, with 16 bases spanning the gap. The CDR3 DNA reads TGCGCCAGCAGCGCGGGACTGGGGGTAGATGAGCAGTTCTTC. Its translation is CASSAGLGVDEQFF.

This clone has only one observation. The chain is built from TRBV7-9 and TRBJ2-7; unclear D gene. Trimming pared 4 bases from V and 5 bases from J, leaving 15 bases between. This CDR3 comprises 14 residues. CDR1 and CDR2 from the germline V gene are SEHNR and FQNEAQ (reference sequence). The CDR3 sequence: CASSSGETWDEQYF. In DNA form, the CDR3 reads TGTGCCAGCAGCTCGGGCGAGACTTGGGACGAGCAGTACTTC. Full variable domain (outside the CDR3, taken from reference TRBV7-9 and TRBJ2-7): DTGVSQNPRHKITKRGQNVTFRCDPISEHNRLYWYRQTLGQGPEFLTYFQNEAQLEKSRLLSDRFSAERPKGSFSTLEIQRTEQGDSAMYLCASSSGETWDEQYFGPGTRLTVT.

The chain uses TRBV10-3 and TRBJ1-6; no definite D call. Germline-derived CDR1 and CDR2 are ENHRY and SYGVKD. V was pared by 0 bases and J by 8 bases, with 8 bases between. This CDR3 is 14 amino acids long. This CDR3 reads CAISESVNYSPLHF. The CDR3 region has the DNA TGTGCCATCAGTGAGTCGGTGAATTATTCACCCCTCCACTTT.

The V and J genes are TRBV2 and TRBJ1-6; D ambiguous. Germline V lookup: CDR1 SNHLY, CDR2 FYNNEI. This CDR3 region has 16 residues. The ends were cut back, 0 bases at V and 9 bases at J, with 15 bases in the middle. In DNA form, the CDR3 reads TGTGCCAGCAGTGAAGCGTATATCGGCACCACTTCACCCCTCCACTTT. This sequence encodes CASSEAYIGTTSPLHF.

V gene TRBV10-1 combines with J gene TRBJ2-3, with 11 bases matching TRBD2. The V gene's germline CDR1 is WNHNN and CDR2 SYGVQD (reference sequence). V gave up 3 bases and J gave up 0 bases; unmatched junction bases: 8. The CDR3 length is 18 residues. The CDR3 coding sequence is TGCGCCAGCAGTGATTACACTAGCGGGAGCCTTAGCACAGATACGCAGTATTTT. Amino acid sequence: CASSDYTSGSLSTDTQYF.

CDR3 loop: CASTSWEGRYNEQFF. CDR3 nucleotide sequence: TGTGCCAGCACCTCGTGGGAGGGCCGCTACAATGAGCAGTTCTTC. This chain uses TRBV6-5 with TRBJ2-1, with TRBD2 identical over 7 bases. Germline V gene sequence: CDR1 MNHEY, CDR2 SVGAGI. The CDR3 has 15 amino acids. V lost 7 bases, J lost 3 bases, and 9 bases stayed unmatched.

This chain uses TRBV5-1 with TRBJ2-3; no firm D call. Germline CDR1 SGHRS, CDR2 YFSETQ. The CDR3 spans 16 residues. V was shortened by 0 bases and J by 3 bases, with 14 bases between the two germline ends. CDR3 DNA: TGCGCCAGCAGCTTGGCCGGCTCAGTAGTAACAGATACGCAGTATTTT. This translates into CASSLAGSVVTDTQYF.

The rearrangement uses TRBV7-2 and TRBJ2-2; D gene uncertain. The CDR3 loop spans 15 amino acids. V shed 0 bases and J shed 6 bases, with 11 bases lying between them. Germline lookup yields CDR1 SGHTA and CDR2 FQGNSA. The CDR3 DNA follows: TGTGCCAGCAGCTTAGCCTCTGCTGTGTCCGGGGAGCTGTTTTTT. It translates to CASSLASAVSGELFF.

This chain uses TRBV5-1 with TRBJ2-3; D is uncertain. The length of the CDR3 is 12 residues. The V and J ends lost 4 bases and 4 bases respectively, with 7 bases between them. CDR1 SGHRS and CDR2 YFSETQ come from the germline V gene. The CDR3 spells CASSLFADTQYF. CDR3 sequence (DNA): TGCGCCAGCAGCCTATTCGCAGATACGCAGTATTTT. The full variable domain, with the rest looked up from reference TRBV5-1 and TRBJ2-3, is KAGVTQTPRYLIKTRGQQVTLSCSPISGHRSVSWYQQTPGQGLQFLFEYFSETQRNKGNFPGRFSGRQFSNSRSEMNVSTLELGDSALYLCASSLFADTQYFGPGTRLTVL.

As concerns this clone: Other nucleotide sequences in the sample specify the same CDR3. The chain recombines TRBV2 with TRBJ2-1; D not resolved. The CDR3 covers 12 residues. Germline CDR1 reads SNHLY; CDR2 reads FYNNEI. The V end was cut by 8 bases, the J end by 2 bases, with 7 bases between. The CDR3 spells CASGGAYNEQFF. DNA for the CDR3: TGTGCCAGCGGCGGTGCCTACAATGAGCAGTTCTTC.

V usage is TRBV7-9 and J usage is TRBJ1-4; 11 positions agree with TRBD1. V shed 1 base, J shed 3 bases, and the junction held 4 bases outside the gene matches. The germline V gene encodes CDR1 SEHNR and CDR2 FQNEAQ (reference sequence). CDR3 length: 17 residues. CDR3 amino acids: CASSLGDRGLSNEKLFF. CDR3 DNA: TGTGCCAGCAGCTTAGGGGACAGGGGGTTGTCTAATGAAAAACTGTTTTTT.

V gene TRBV5-7 combines with J gene TRBJ2-2; a possible D gene is TRBD1 (5 bases). TRBV5-7 is recorded as an ORF, its role being uncertain. Trimming took 2 bases from V and 4 from J, leaving 12 bases between them. The CDR3 has 15 residues. In DNA form, the CDR3 reads TGTGCCAGCAGCTTCCGTCAGGGTAGCACCGGGGAGCTGTTTTTT. Protein sequence: CASSFRQGSTGELFF.

This clone has only one observation. The chain combines TRBV4-1 with TRBJ1-5; D is unclear. Germline V lookup: CDR1 MGHRA, CDR2 YSYEKL. The CDR3 is 15 amino acids. The ends were cut back, 0 bases at V and 7 bases at J, with 13 bases in the middle. The CDR3 region is CASSQDPDIPQPQHF. CDR3 coding DNA: TGCGCCAGCAGCCAAGATCCAGATATCCCCCAGCCCCAGCATTTT.